A single sample is the source of the 32 T cell receptor beta chains below, sequenced in a study of neoadjuvant anti-PD-1 for oral cavity cancer. The table came from immunoSEQ multiplex PCR; TCRdb's copy has only in-frame clones and leaves some out. Of about 15,000 clones in the sample, 71% were seen once. Sequencing used PBMCs, obtained before nivolumab (anti-PD-1) treatment. These receptors were obtained from a person between 40 and 80 years old with oral cavity squamous cell carcinoma.

The chain employs TRBV19 and TRBJ1-2; 7 nucleotides match TRBD1. The germline V gene has CDR1 LNHDA and CDR2 SQIVND (reference sequence). This CDR3 region has 13 residues. The V segment lost 5 bases and the J segment 5 bases; nucleotides outside the gene matches: 5. The CDR3 DNA sequence: TGTGCCAGTAGTGGCGGGACAGTTTATGGCTACACCTTC. Translating it yields CASSGGTVYGYTF.

This chain connects TRBV5-4 to TRBJ2-2; D is perhaps TRBD1 (6 bases). The CDR3 is made up of 15 amino acids. Trimming took off 4 bases at V and 3 bases at J, with 13 bases between the two ends. The V gene's germline CDR1 is SGHNT and CDR2 YYREEE (reference sequence). The DNA of the CDR3 is TGTGCCAGCAGCCTCGACAGGCGGGACACCGGGGAGCTGTTTTTT. Translated: CASSLDRRDTGELFF.

The chain recombines TRBV5-5 with TRBJ1-4, with 8 bases aligning to TRBD1. The ends lost 3 bases at V and 1 base at J; junction bases unmatched: 2. Germline CDR1 SGHKS, CDR2 YYEKEE (reference sequence). The CDR3 runs 15 residues. Here the CDR3 reads CASSSTGGTNEKLFF. CDR3 nucleotides: TGTGCCAGCAGCTCAACAGGGGGAACTAATGAAAAACTGTTTTTT.

The rearrangement links TRBV19 to TRBJ2-7; the D gene is possibly TRBD2 (6 bases). The V end was cut by 3 bases, the J end by 5 bases, with 17 bases between. The CDR3 runs 15 residues. Germline V gives CDR1 LNHDA, CDR2 SQIVND (reference sequence). The CDR3 loop reads CASSMYSSGGDEQYF. The CDR3 DNA sequence: TGTGCCAGTAGTATGTATAGCTCTGGCGGGGACGAGCAGTACTTC.

This chain uses TRBV10-3 with TRBJ2-1, with TRBD2 matching 7 bases. Germline trimming cut 2 bases from V and 6 bases from J; bases unmatched to any gene: 4. This CDR3 spans 14 amino acids. CDR1 and CDR2 (germline): ENHRY, SYGVKD. This CDR3 is CAISEGTTLNEQFF. The CDR3 DNA sequence: TGTGCCATCAGTGAGGGGACTACCCTCAATGAGCAGTTCTTC.

The V and J genes are TRBV12-5 and TRBJ1-5; tentatively, D is TRBD1 (6 bases). Germline values: CDR1 LGHNT, CDR2 FRNRAP. The germline V and J ends were trimmed by 6 bases and 4 bases, with 13 bases remaining between them. The CDR3 is 14 residues long. In DNA, the CDR3 is TGTGCTAGTGGAGGGGGGGGCCTTAATCAGCCCCAGCATTTT. Translated, it gives CASGGGGLNQPQHF.

The chain links TRBV6-1 to TRBJ2-1, with 10 bases aligning to TRBD2. The ends lost 10 bases at V and 3 bases at J; junction bases unmatched: 0. The CDR3 spans 12 residues. In germline, CDR1 is MNHNS, CDR2 SASEGT. The CDR3 protein is CATSGGYNEQFF. DNA of the CDR3: TGTGCCACTAGCGGGGGCTACAATGAGCAGTTCTTC.

The chain carries TRBV5-1 and TRBJ1-2; TRBD1 agrees at 12 bases. V shed 0 bases, J shed 8 bases, and the junction held 5 bases outside the gene matches. Germline V gene lookup returns CDR1 SGHRS and CDR2 YFSETQ. This CDR3 has 15 residues. The CDR3 loop reads CASSLAGTGGEGYTF. The CDR3 DNA is TGCGCCAGCAGCTTGGCTGGGACAGGGGGCGAGGGCTACACCTTC.

J is TRBJ2-3 and V is TRBV28, with D perhaps TRBD1 (5 bases). Germline values: CDR1 MDHEN, CDR2 SYDVKM. With 4 bases removed from V and 3 bases from J, the gap between germline ends came to 14 bases. The length of the CDR3 is 15 residues. For the CDR3, the DNA is TGTGCCAGCAGTTCGGACAAAGTGGTAACAGATACGCAGTATTTT. Its translation: CASSSDKVVTDTQYF.

The chain links TRBV5-1 to TRBJ1-2; TRBD1 aligns across 7 bases. Trimming took 2 bases from V and 8 from J; bases not matched to a gene: 15. Germline V gives CDR1 SGHRS, CDR2 YFSETQ. CDR3 length: 16 residues. The CDR3 DNA reads TGCGCCAGCAGCTTTGGATTAAGGGGGCGCGCGGAAGGCTACACCTTC. This gives the protein CASSFGLRGRAEGYTF.

The rearrangement joins TRBV30 to TRBJ2-3; weak D call: TRBD2 (6 bases). The CDR3 consists of 13 residues. Germline CDR1 GTSNPN, CDR2 SVGIG (reference sequence). Trimming took 0 bases from V and 6 from J, leaving 10 bases between them. The CDR3: CAWSVRGGDTQYF. The CDR3 DNA sequence: TGTGCCTGGAGTGTACGAGGAGGGGATACGCAGTATTTT.

This clone was seen a handful of times. The rearrangement uses TRBV25-1 and TRBJ2-2; D gene unclear. The CDR3 consists of 13 residues. Germline CDR1 MGHDK, CDR2 SYGVNS. Trimming took off 3 bases at V and 4 bases at J, with 6 bases between the two ends. CDR3: CASSDGFTGELFF. The CDR3 DNA follows: TGTGCCAGCAGTGACGGTTTCACCGGGGAGCTGTTTTTT.

The rearrangement joins TRBV7-6 to TRBJ2-7; D may be TRBD2 (6 bases). The CDR3 covers 14 residues. The V gene's germline CDR1 is SGHVS and CDR2 FNYEAQ. Trimming pared 1 base from V and 3 bases from J, leaving 10 bases between. CDR3 in DNA: TGTGCCAGCAGCTTAGGGCGGGGAGGCTACGAGCAGTACTTC. This gives the protein CASSLGRGGYEQYF.

The table lists this clone with a count of one. The rearrangement joins TRBV6-6 to TRBJ2-7; D possibly corresponds to TRBD2 (6 bases). CDR1 is MNHNY, CDR2 SVGAGI, per germline (reference sequence). The CDR3 length is 16 residues. V shed 7 bases and J shed 3 bases, with 22 bases lying between them. CDR3 residues: CASTPFRRGQNYEQYF. CDR3 sequence (DNA): TGTGCCAGCACACCATTCAGGAGGGGCCAAAACTACGAGCAGTACTTC.

V and J are TRBV6-1 and TRBJ2-7, with D uncertain. From germline, CDR1 is MNHNS and CDR2 SASEGT. Trimming cost V 8 bases and J 5 bases, with 7 bases left between them. The CDR3 runs 10 residues. CDR3 sequence (DNA): TGTGCCAGCGGGCAGCACGAGCAGTACTTC. It translates to CASGQHEQYF.

The V call is TRBV19, the J call TRBJ2-1; D not certain. Germline loops: CDR1 LNHDA, CDR2 SQIVND (reference sequence). The V end was cut by 7 bases, the J end by 2 bases, with 12 bases between. The CDR3 contains 14 residues. Here the CDR3 DNA reads TGTGCCAGTATTCAAGGTCCAACCTACAATGAGCAGTTCTTC. This translates into CASIQGPTYNEQFF.

This clone turned up a few times. The chain has TRBV4-1 and TRBJ1-6, with D tentatively TRBD1 (5 bases). This CDR3 region has 16 residues. CDR1 and CDR2 (germline): MGHRA, YSYEKL. V gave up 2 bases and J gave up 5 bases, with 13 bases separating them. The chain's CDR3 is CASSQIGAGNNSPLHF. The CDR3 nucleotides are TGCGCCAGCAGCCAAATTGGGGCAGGGAATAATTCACCCCTCCACTTT.

V usage is TRBV5-6 and J usage is TRBJ2-3, with D perhaps TRBD1 or TRBD2 (5 bases each). The V and J ends lost 3 bases and 4 bases respectively, with 9 bases between them. The CDR3 is 13 residues long. Germline V gene data show CDR1 as SGHDT and CDR2 as YYEEEE. In DNA, the CDR3 is TGTGCCAGCAGCTGGGGGACGGCAGATACGCAGTATTTT. As protein: CASSWGTADTQYF.

The J gene is TRBJ1-4, the V gene TRBV6-1; no reliable D call. There are 11 residues in the CDR3. CDR1 is MNHNS, CDR2 SASEGT, per germline. V lost 4 bases and J lost 13, with 10 bases in between. CDR3 DNA sequence: TGTGCCAGCAGTGCCACAGCCTTACTGTTTTTT. It specifies CASSATALLFF.

CDR3 sequence reads: CSVEGSSGSDTQYF. CDR3 DNA: TGCAGCGTTGAGGGGTCTAGTGGGTCAGATACGCAGTATTTT. The chain links TRBV29-1 to TRBJ2-3; D is ambiguous. Germline-derived CDR1 and CDR2 are SQVTM and ANQGSEA. The CDR3 is 14 amino acids. V gave up 3 bases and J gave up 4 bases, with 14 bases separating them.

This rearrangement joins TRBV30 to TRBJ1-2; TRBD1 agrees at 7 bases. The CDR3 is 13 amino acids. The V and J ends lost 3 bases and 4 bases, in that order; junction bases with no gene match: 5. Germline V gives CDR1 GTSNPN, CDR2 SVGIG (reference sequence). For the CDR3, the DNA is TGTGCCTGGAGCTTGGCAGGGGGCTATGGCTACACCTTC. Translation: CAWSLAGGYGYTF.

The V gene is TRBV7-9, the J gene TRBJ1-1; a possible D gene is TRBD1 (6 bases). With 1 base removed from V and 7 bases from J, the gap between germline ends came to 22 bases. Germline assignment: CDR1 SEHNR and CDR2 FQNEAQ (reference sequence). The CDR3 is 17 amino acids. The CDR3 DNA reads TGTGCCAGCAGCTTAGGCGGCATCAGGGGAGGAAGGAATGAAGCTTTCTTT. This gives the protein CASSLGGIRGGRNEAFF.

The chain combines TRBV30 with TRBJ2-7; D is perhaps TRBD1 or TRBD2 (6 bases each). Germline V gene data show CDR1 as GTSNPN and CDR2 as SVGIG (reference sequence). V was cut by 3 bases and J by 5 bases, with 11 bases left in between. CDR3 size: 12 residues. The DNA for the CDR3 is TGTGCCTGGAGCACAGGGACTGACGAGCAGTACTTC. Translation gives CAWSTGTDEQYF.

The rearrangement joins TRBV10-3 to TRBJ2-1, with D uncertain. The V and J ends lost 6 bases and 0 bases respectively, with 6 bases between them. Germline CDR1 ENHRY, CDR2 SYGVKD. CDR3 length: 13 residues. CDR3 DNA: TGTGCCATCAGCTGGGGCTCCTACAATGAGCAGTTCTTC. It codes for CAISWGSYNEQFF.

This clone was picked up one time. The genes are TRBV4-1 and TRBJ2-1, with 11 nucleotides matching TRBD2. The junction had 11 bases not matched to a gene; V was cut back by 1 base and J by 15 bases. Germline CDR1 and CDR2: MGHRA and YSYEKL. This CDR3 is built from 15 residues. This chain's CDR3 is CASSQAVASGGPTFF. The CDR3 DNA reads as TGCGCCAGCAGCCAAGCGGTGGCTAGCGGGGGGCCGACGTTCTTC.

CDR3: CAWSPEADTQYF. In DNA form, the CDR3 reads TGTGCCTGGAGTCCAGAGGCAGATACGCAGTATTTT. The gene calls are TRBV30 and TRBJ2-3, with D hard to call. V lost 2 bases and J 4 bases, leaving 7 bases between the germline ends. The CDR3 spans 12 residues. Germline CDR1 and CDR2: GTSNPN and SVGIG (reference sequence).

V usage is TRBV11-3 and J usage is TRBJ1-1; no clear D gene. Germline CDR1 reads SGHNT; CDR2 reads YENEEA. With 3 bases removed from V and 1 base from J, the gap between germline ends came to 6 bases. The CDR3 has 13 amino acids. CDR3 in DNA: TGTGCCAGCAGCTTGCGGCAGAACACTGAAGCTTTCTTT. This encodes CASSLRQNTEAFF.

The chain uses TRBV30 and TRBJ2-3; D is unresolved. V lost 4 bases, J lost 2 bases, and 13 bases lay in between. The CDR3 totals 14 residues. Germline CDR1 GTSNPN, CDR2 SVGIG (reference sequence). CDR3 loop: CAWTTGGYTDTQYF. CDR3 nucleotide sequence: TGTGCCTGGACCACGGGCGGATACACAGATACGCAGTATTTT.

The gene calls are TRBV9 and TRBJ1-1; TRBD1 is a possible D gene (5 bases). The CDR3 has 13 amino acids. The germline gives CDR1 SGDLS, CDR2 YYNGEE. Trimming took 0 bases from V and 6 from J, leaving 9 bases between them. CDR3 region: CASSVEATAEAFF. CDR3 coding DNA: TGTGCCAGCAGCGTAGAAGCGACAGCTGAAGCTTTCTTT. The whole variable domain, filled in from reference TRBV9 and TRBJ1-1, reads DSGVTQTPKHLITATGQRVTLRCSPRSGDLSVYWYQQSLDQGLQFLIQYYNGEERAKGNILERFSAQQFPDLHSELNLSSLELGDSALYFCASSVEATAEAFFGQGTRLTVV.

V and J are TRBV19 and TRBJ2-2, with a weak D call TRBD1 (6 bases). The CDR3 is 14 amino acids. The V end lost 4 bases, the J end lost 7 bases, and 13 bases lay between the germline ends. Germline CDR1 is LNHDA and CDR2 is SQIVND (reference sequence). Here the CDR3 DNA reads TGTGCCAGTAGTACAGCTTCAGGGGACGGGGAGCTGTTTTTT. Translation gives CASSTASGDGELFF.

This clone was recorded only once. This chain links TRBV30 with TRBJ1-5, with unresolved D. The CDR3 extends over 15 amino acids. Trimming removed 1 base from V and 2 bases from J, with 12 bases in between. Germline V gene sequence: CDR1 GTSNPN, CDR2 SVGIG (reference sequence). The CDR3 protein is CAWSGYSFGNQPQHF. CDR3 sequence (DNA): TGTGCCTGGAGTGGATACAGTTTCGGCAATCAGCCCCAGCATTTT.

In its sample, this clone was seen a few times. The genes are TRBV4-1 and TRBJ1-2; no clear D gene. This CDR3 comprises 13 residues. The ends were cut back, 1 base at V and 8 bases at J, with 11 bases in the middle. Germline V lookup: CDR1 MGHRA, CDR2 YSYEKL. CDR3 in amino acids: CASSQVGVRGYTF. The CDR3, as DNA: TGCGCCAGCAGCCAAGTGGGAGTCAGGGGCTACACCTTC.